These 28 T cell receptor beta chains came from one sample sequenced in a study of cytomegalovirus exposure and HLA in healthy donors. Both 60 Vbeta primers and 13 Jbeta primers went into the PCR. Data came from immunoSEQ multiplex PCR; TCRdb stores just in-frame clones and leaves some out. The sample includes roughly 150,000 clones, 73% of them seen just once. Sequencing was done on a sample of PBMCs. Receptors were obtained from a woman aged 18-29 years in good health and CMV-seropositive.

This chain joins TRBV2 and TRBJ1-2; no firm D call. The CDR3 extends over 10 amino acids. Germline CDR1 SNHLY, CDR2 FYNNEI. V was shortened by 8 bases and J by 5 bases, with 6 bases between the two germline ends. CDR3 sequence (DNA): TGTGCCAGCGGGCTATATGGCTACACCTTC. Translation gives CASGLYGYTF.

The V and J genes are TRBV7-8 and TRBJ1-2; D may be TRBD1 (5 bases). Looked up from germline, CDR1 is SGHVS and CDR2 is FQNEAQ. Trimming pared 5 bases from V and 10 bases from J, leaving 11 bases between. The CDR3 has 11 amino acids. The CDR3 sequence: CASSPLGAYTF. The CDR3 bases are TGTGCCAGCAGCCCACTTGGGGCCTACACCTTC.

CDR3 sequence reads: CASSPIQGVGNNEKLFF. Written as DNA, the CDR3 is TGTGCCAGCTCACCGATACAGGGCGTTGGGAATAATGAAAAACTGTTTTTT. The chain employs TRBV18 and TRBJ1-4, with a possible D match to TRBD1 (6 bases). The length of the CDR3 is 17 residues. Per the germline V gene, CDR1 is KGHSH and CDR2 is LQKENI. V lost 3 bases, J lost 4 bases, and 18 bases lay in between. Complete variable domain (other parts from reference TRBV18 and TRBJ1-4): NAGVMQNPRHLVRRRGQEARLRCSPMKGHSHVYWYRQLPEEGLKFMVYLQKENIIDESGMPKERFSAEFPKEGPSILRIQQVVRGDSAAYFCASSPIQGVGNNEKLFFGSGTQLSVL.

The rearrangement links TRBV6-6 to TRBJ1-1; 8 positions match TRBD1. This CDR3 is built from 13 residues. In germline, CDR1 is MNHNY, CDR2 SVGAGI (reference sequence). The ends lost 6 bases at V and 4 bases at J; junction bases unmatched: 4. CDR3 DNA sequence: TGTGCCAGCAGGCGTACAGGGGGCACTGAAGCTTTCTTT. Protein: CASRRTGGTEAFF.

This clone has more than one count but fewer than ten. The CDR3 bases are TGTGCCAGTAGACCGGGGCAGGGAGGCGAAAAACTGTTTTTT. This gives the protein CASRPGQGGEKLFF. This sequence joins TRBV19 and TRBJ1-4, with D possibly being TRBD1 (5 bases). Germline-derived CDR1 and CDR2 are LNHDA and SQIVND (reference sequence). This CDR3 contains 14 residues. V dropped 6 bases and J dropped 8 bases, with 16 bases sitting between them.

This chain links TRBV7-9 with TRBJ2-3, with D maybe TRBD2 (5 bases). CDR1 is SEHNR, CDR2 FQNEAQ, per germline (reference sequence). This CDR3 is 17 amino acids long. Trimming took off 5 bases at V and 6 bases at J, with 24 bases between the two ends. Here the CDR3 DNA reads TGTGCCAGCAGCGGTCGGAAGGAGGAACGACAAGCCGATACGCAGTATTTT. Its translation is CASSGRKEERQADTQYF.

This clone was detected only a few times. The rearrangement links TRBV7-2 to TRBJ1-6, with 7 bases identical to TRBD1. Germline trimming cut 5 bases from V and 3 bases from J; bases unmatched to any gene: 7. Per the germline V gene, CDR1 is SGHTA and CDR2 is FQGNSA. The CDR3 runs to 16 residues. The CDR3 DNA sequence: TGTGCCAGCAGCCTCGCGACAGGGCGCTATAATTCACCCCTCCACTTT. It specifies CASSLATGRYNSPLHF.

This chain joins TRBV4-3 and TRBJ1-2; D not resolved. Germline V CDR1 and CDR2: LGHNA, YSLEER. V lost 1 base and J 4 bases, leaving 13 bases between the germline ends. The CDR3 runs to 15 residues. Here the CDR3 reads CASSQVRQPLYGYTF. DNA of the CDR3: TGCGCCAGCAGCCAAGTGAGGCAGCCGCTCTATGGCTACACCTTC.

V gene TRBV19 combines with J gene TRBJ2-1; 13 nucleotides agree with TRBD2. The CDR3 is 15 amino acids. Germline assignment: CDR1 LNHDA and CDR2 SQIVND (reference sequence). The J segment lost 9 bases and the V segment lost 1 base, leaving 3 bases of the junction unmatched. The CDR3 region is CASSIGLAGGSEQFF. The CDR3 nucleotides read TGTGCCAGTAGTATAGGACTAGCGGGGGGTAGTGAGCAGTTCTTC.

The V gene is TRBV5-6, the J gene TRBJ1-2, with 8 nucleotides matching TRBD1. Germline V gene data show CDR1 as SGHDT and CDR2 as YYEEEE. The CDR3 has 13 residues. The V gene end was trimmed by 4 bases and the J gene end by 11 bases; junction bases not matched to a gene: 10. The CDR3 DNA reads as TGTGCCAGCAGCCTGGACAGGGCATCGAGATACACCTTC. As protein: CASSLDRASRYTF.

Here the CDR3 DNA reads TGTGCCAGCATGCCCCGGGACAGGAATAATTCACCCCTCCACTTT. It encodes CASMPRDRNNSPLHF. The genes are TRBV6-5 and TRBJ1-6; TRBD1 matches 8 bases. CDR3 length equals 15 residues. Germline V gene data show CDR1 as MNHEY and CDR2 as SVGAGI. J was trimmed by 5 bases and V by 7 bases; bases with no gene match: 7.

This chain uses TRBV27 with TRBJ1-3; D may be TRBD1 (5 bases). Deletions cut 1 base from V and 2 bases from J, with 9 bases between. This CDR3 has 15 amino acids. Germline V CDR1 and CDR2: MNHEY, SMNVEV (reference sequence). In nucleotides, the CDR3 is TGTGCCAGCAGTTTATACGGGGGTACTGGAAACACCATATATTTT. It specifies CASSLYGGTGNTIYF.

J is TRBJ1-6 and V is TRBV9; 9 bases align to TRBD1. The V and J ends lost 4 bases and 9 bases, in that order; junction bases with no gene match: 5. The length of the CDR3 is 14 residues. CDR1 and CDR2 (germline): SGDLS, YYNGEE. This CDR3 reads CASSPGQGPSPLHF. The CDR3 DNA is TGTGCCAGCAGCCCCGGACAGGGGCCTTCACCCCTCCACTTT.

The chain uses TRBV7-8 and TRBJ2-3, with 12 bases identical to TRBD2. V lost 3 bases and J lost 5; bases outside the gene matches: 6. Germline CDR1 SGHVS, CDR2 FQNEAQ. The CDR3 sequence is 16 residues long. This chain's CDR3 is CASSLFLAGGKDTQYF. The CDR3 DNA follows: TGTGCCAGCAGCTTGTTCCTAGCGGGGGGGAAAGATACGCAGTATTTT.

This rearrangement joins TRBV21-1 to TRBJ2-1; TRBD1 is taken as the D call from the table, unchecked against the DNA. TRBV21-1 is tagged as a pseudogene. This CDR3 contains 12 residues. The CDR3 sequence: CASNHSYNEQFF. In nucleotides, the CDR3 is TGTGCCAGCAACCACAGCTACAATGAGCAGTTCTTC.

The chain carries TRBV30 and TRBJ2-5; 9 positions agree with TRBD1. J lost 5 bases, V lost 3 bases, and 10 bases had no gene match. CDR1 is GTSNPN and CDR2 is SVGIG in the germline V gene (reference sequence). The CDR3 contains 15 residues. The CDR3 loop reads CAWRRTGASTETQYF. The DNA for the CDR3 is TGTGCCTGGAGAAGGACAGGGGCGAGTACGGAGACCCAGTACTTC.

The chain recombines TRBV2 with TRBJ2-5, with 9 bases fitting TRBD2. The last part of the DNA fits TRBJ2-7 better; the J call may be wrong. The CDR3 loop spans 16 amino acids. The germline gives CDR1 SNHLY, CDR2 FYNNEI. The CDR3 DNA reads TGTGCCAGCGCGAGTAGCGGGGGCCCTACATTCTACGAGCAGTACTTC. This translates into CASASSGGPTFYEQYF.

The count of this clone is one. The chain carries TRBV15 and TRBJ2-5; TRBD2 aligns across 8 bases. This CDR3 comprises 14 residues. The trim removed 5 bases at V and 1 base at J, leaving 3 bases unmatched. The V gene's germline CDR1 is LNHNV and CDR2 YYDKDF (reference sequence). CDR3 sequence reads: CATSAGGGQETQYF. The DNA for the CDR3 is TGTGCCACCAGCGCCGGGGGGGGCCAAGAGACCCAGTACTTC.

The chain joins TRBV7-2 to TRBJ2-5; tentatively, D is TRBD2 (6 bases). Trimming left V 6 bases short and J 2 bases short, with 10 bases between. Per germline, CDR1 SGHTA and CDR2 FQGNSA. The CDR3 sequence is 13 residues long. The CDR3 is CASRQAGQETQYF. CDR3 DNA: TGTGCCAGCAGACAAGCGGGTCAAGAGACCCAGTACTTC.

This chain links TRBV29-1 with TRBJ2-2; 8 bases map to TRBD1. Germline V gene lookup returns CDR1 SQVTM and CDR2 ANQGSEA. This CDR3 comprises 14 residues. V gave up 5 bases and J gave up 6 bases; unmatched junction bases: 8. CDR3: CSVSDRGRAGELFF. DNA of the CDR3: TGCAGCGTTTCAGACAGGGGTCGGGCCGGGGAGCTGTTTTTT.

J is TRBJ2-5 and V is TRBV10-3; tentative D call: TRBD2 (6 bases). Germline V gene data show CDR1 as ENHRY and CDR2 as SYGVKD. This CDR3 spans 12 amino acids. With 8 bases removed from V and 1 base from J, the gap between germline ends came to 8 bases. Here the CDR3 reads CAIRGSQETQYF. Written as DNA, the CDR3 is TGTGCCATCCGGGGGTCCCAAGAGACCCAGTACTTC.

The rearrangement uses TRBV5-4 and TRBJ2-1; 9 bases agree with TRBD1. Germline lookup yields CDR1 SGHNT and CDR2 YYREEE (reference sequence). J lost 3 bases, V lost 5 bases, and 6 bases had no gene match. This CDR3 region has 15 residues. The CDR3 sequence: CASRPGTGNYNEQFF. CDR3 nucleotides: TGTGCCAGCAGGCCCGGGACAGGGAACTACAATGAGCAGTTCTTC.

In its sample, this clone was seen once. The chain combines TRBV6-6 with TRBJ2-7; 13 bases fit TRBD2. This CDR3 contains 15 residues. J lost 0 bases, V lost 7 bases, and 3 bases had no gene match. Germline CDR1 MNHNY, CDR2 SVGAGI (reference sequence). As DNA, the CDR3 is TGTGCCAGCACCGGGACTAGCGGGAACTCCTACGAGCAGTACTTC. Translated: CASTGTSGNSYEQYF.

The V call is TRBV5-6, the J call TRBJ1-1; 11 bases are shared with TRBD1. V gave up 4 bases and J gave up 10 bases; unmatched junction bases: 12. The CDR3 runs 15 residues. Germline V lookup: CDR1 SGHDT, CDR2 YYEEEE. The CDR3 DNA reads TGTGCCAGCAGCCCGAGGACAGGGGGCGTCGATGGAGCTTTCTTT. Amino acid sequence: CASSPRTGGVDGAFF.

This chain uses TRBV13 with TRBJ1-2; D gene ambiguous. CDR3 length equals 15 residues. With 1 base removed from V and 4 bases from J, the gap between germline ends came to 13 bases. The germline CDR1 and CDR2 sequences are PRHDT and FYEKMQ (reference sequence). CDR3 sequence (DNA): TGTGCCAGCAGCTTAGAAGACACACGCTTCTATGGCTACACCTTC. The encoded protein is CASSLEDTRFYGYTF.

This chain uses TRBV7-6 with TRBJ2-2; D might be TRBD1 (5 bases). Germline CDR1 reads SGHVS; CDR2 reads FNYEAQ. The ends were cut back, 6 bases at V and 1 base at J, with 24 bases in the middle. There are 19 residues in the CDR3. Here the CDR3 reads CASSRGSGFPPGNTGELFF. DNA of the CDR3: TGTGCCAGCAGTCGCGGCTCAGGGTTTCCCCCCGGGAACACCGGGGAGCTGTTTTTT.

The chain employs TRBV6-5 and TRBJ2-3; TRBD1 agrees at 7 bases. The trim removed 6 bases at V and 2 bases at J, leaving 5 bases unmatched. Germline loops: CDR1 MNHEY, CDR2 SVGAGI. This CDR3 is built from 14 residues. The CDR3 DNA reads as TGTGCCAGCAGACGACAGGGATACACAGATACGCAGTATTTT. Amino acids: CASRRQGYTDTQYF.

The rearrangement joins TRBV7-3 to TRBJ2-5; 11 bases agree with TRBD1. The CDR3 contains 16 residues. Per germline, CDR1 SGHTA and CDR2 FQGTGA. J lost 5 bases, V lost 1 base, and 6 bases had no gene match. The chain's CDR3 is CASSLRDRGLSETQYF. The CDR3 DNA reads TGTGCCAGCAGCTTAAGGGACAGGGGGTTGAGCGAGACCCAGTACTTC.